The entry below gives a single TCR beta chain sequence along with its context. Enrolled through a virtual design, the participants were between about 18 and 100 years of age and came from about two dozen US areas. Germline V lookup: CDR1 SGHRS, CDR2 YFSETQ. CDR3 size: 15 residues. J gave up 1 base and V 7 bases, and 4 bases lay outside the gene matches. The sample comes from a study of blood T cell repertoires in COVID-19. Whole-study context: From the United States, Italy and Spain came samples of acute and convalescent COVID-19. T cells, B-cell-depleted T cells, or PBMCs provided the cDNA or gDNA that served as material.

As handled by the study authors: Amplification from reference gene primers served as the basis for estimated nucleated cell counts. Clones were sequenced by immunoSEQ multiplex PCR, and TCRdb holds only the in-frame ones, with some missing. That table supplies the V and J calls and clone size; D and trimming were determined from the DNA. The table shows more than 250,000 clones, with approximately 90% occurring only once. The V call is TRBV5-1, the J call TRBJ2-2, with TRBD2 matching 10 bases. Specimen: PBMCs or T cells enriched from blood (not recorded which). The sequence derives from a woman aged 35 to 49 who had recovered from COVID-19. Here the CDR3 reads CASSTSGKNTGELFF. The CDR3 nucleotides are TGCGCCAGCTCTACTAGCGGGAAGAACACCGGGGAGCTGTTTTTT.